The present T cell receptor beta chain was sequenced within a study of regulatory T cells in long-lasting Graves disease. Study results and caveats: Newly diagnosed Graves' patients had higher TCR diversity than persistent ones.

TCR beta libraries were built with iRepertoire HTBI primers and Arm-PCR of CDR3 regions. Using its own MiXCR run on the multiplex PCR reads, TCRdb lists one record per CDR3 protein. The data hold 530,000 or so distinct CDR3 sequences, with around 15% observed a single time. Time point specified: newly diagnosed GD, antithyroid drugs for less than 3 months. RNA from PBMCs was the source of the TCR library. This clonotype has more than one count but fewer than ten. The antigen remains unidentified. This CDR3 contains 15 residues. The V and J ends lost 5 bases and 0 bases respectively, with 13 bases between them. CDR1 and CDR2 (germline): MNHEY, SVGEGT. The sample was also linked to a second study, of T cells in Graves' hyperthyroidism and ophthalmopathy. That work states: Diagnosis of hyperthyroidism was new in patients aged 18 to 65, and its duration was under 2 months. Most clonotypes expanded in thyroid above 0.001 were likewise present in blood.

The chain employs TRBV6-2 or TRBV6-3 and TRBJ1-1; no reliable D call. The source is a man between 18 and 35 years old with Graves disease. Material: peripheral blood mononuclear cells (PBMCs), obtained at new diagnosis, from a patient treated with antithyroid drugs. Written as DNA, the CDR3 is TGTGCCAGCAGTGAACAACCGGGCCTGAACACTGAAGCTTTCTTT. It specifies CASSEQPGLNTEAFF.